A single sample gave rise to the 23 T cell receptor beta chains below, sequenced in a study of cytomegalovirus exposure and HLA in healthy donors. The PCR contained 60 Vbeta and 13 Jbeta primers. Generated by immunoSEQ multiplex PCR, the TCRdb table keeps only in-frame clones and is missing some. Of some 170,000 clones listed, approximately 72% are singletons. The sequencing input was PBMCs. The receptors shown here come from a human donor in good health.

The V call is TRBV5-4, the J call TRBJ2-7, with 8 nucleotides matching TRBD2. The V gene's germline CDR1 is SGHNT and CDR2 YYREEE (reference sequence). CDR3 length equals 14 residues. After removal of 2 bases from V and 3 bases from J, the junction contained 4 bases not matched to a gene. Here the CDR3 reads CASSLERGSYEQYF. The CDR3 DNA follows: TGTGCCAGCAGCTTAGAGCGGGGGAGCTACGAGCAGTACTTC.

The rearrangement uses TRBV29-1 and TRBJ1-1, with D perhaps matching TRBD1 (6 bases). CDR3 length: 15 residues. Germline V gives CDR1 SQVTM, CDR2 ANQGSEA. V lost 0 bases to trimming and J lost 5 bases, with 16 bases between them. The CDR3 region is CSVEEQGWKGTEAFF. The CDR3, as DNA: TGCAGCGTTGAAGAACAGGGATGGAAGGGGACTGAAGCTTTCTTT. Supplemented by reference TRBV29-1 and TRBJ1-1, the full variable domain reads SAVISQKPSRDICQRGTSLTIQCQVDSQVTMMFWYRQQPGQSLTLIATANQGSEATYESGFVIDKFPISRPNLTFSTLTVSNMSPEDSSIYLCSVEEQGWKGTEAFFGQGTRLTVV.

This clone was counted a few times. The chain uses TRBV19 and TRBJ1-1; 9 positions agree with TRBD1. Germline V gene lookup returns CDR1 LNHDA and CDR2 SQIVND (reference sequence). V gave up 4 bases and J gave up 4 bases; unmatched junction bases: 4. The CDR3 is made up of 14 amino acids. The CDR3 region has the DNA TGTGCCAGTAGTAAAAACAGGGGGCCCACTGAAGCTTTCTTT. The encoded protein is CASSKNRGPTEAFF.

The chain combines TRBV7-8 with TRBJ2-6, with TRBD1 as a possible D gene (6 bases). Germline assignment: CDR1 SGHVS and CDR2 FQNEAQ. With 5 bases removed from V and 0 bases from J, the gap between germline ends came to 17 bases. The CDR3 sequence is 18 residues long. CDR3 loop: CASSPRTALSSGANVLTF. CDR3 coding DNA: TGTGCCAGCAGCCCGCGGACAGCGCTGAGCTCTGGGGCCAACGTCCTGACTTTC.

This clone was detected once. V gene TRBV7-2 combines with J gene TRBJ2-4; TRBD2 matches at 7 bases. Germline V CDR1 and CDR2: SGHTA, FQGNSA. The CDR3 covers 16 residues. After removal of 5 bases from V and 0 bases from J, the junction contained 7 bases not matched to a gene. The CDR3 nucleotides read TGTGCCAGCAGCCGTCGGGGCGGGGGAGCCAAAAACATTCAGTACTTC. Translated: CASSRRGGGAKNIQYF. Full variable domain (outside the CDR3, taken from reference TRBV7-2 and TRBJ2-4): GAGVSQSPSNKVTEKGKDVELRCDPISGHTALYWYRQSLGQGLEFLIYFQGNSAPDKSGLPSDRFSAERTGGSVSTLTIQRTQQEDSAVYLCASSRRGGGAKNIQYFGAGTRLSVL.

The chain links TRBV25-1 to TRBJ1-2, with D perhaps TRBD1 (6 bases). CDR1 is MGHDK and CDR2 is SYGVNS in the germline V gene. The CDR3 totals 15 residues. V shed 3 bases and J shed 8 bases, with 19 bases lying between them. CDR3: CASSDALGARFGYTF. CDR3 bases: TGTGCCAGCAGTGACGCTCTGGGGGCGCGATTCGGCTACACCTTC.

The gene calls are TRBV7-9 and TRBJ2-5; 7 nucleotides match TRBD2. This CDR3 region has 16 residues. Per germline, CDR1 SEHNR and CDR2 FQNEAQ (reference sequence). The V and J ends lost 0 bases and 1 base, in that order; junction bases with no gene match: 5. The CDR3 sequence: CASSLAERGLQETQYF. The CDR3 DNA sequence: TGTGCCAGCAGCTTAGCGGAGCGGGGCCTCCAAGAGACCCAGTACTTC.

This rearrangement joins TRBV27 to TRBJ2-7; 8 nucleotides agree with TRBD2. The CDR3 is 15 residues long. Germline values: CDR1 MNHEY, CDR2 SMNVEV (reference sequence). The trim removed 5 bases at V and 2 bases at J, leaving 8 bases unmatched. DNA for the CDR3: TGTGCCAGCAGTGCAGCTGGACTAGCTGCCTACGAGCAGTACTTC. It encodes CASSAAGLAAYEQYF.

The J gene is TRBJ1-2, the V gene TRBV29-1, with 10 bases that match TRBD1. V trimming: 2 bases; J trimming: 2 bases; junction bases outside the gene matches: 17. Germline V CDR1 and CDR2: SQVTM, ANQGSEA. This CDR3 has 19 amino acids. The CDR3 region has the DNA TGCAGCGTTGAATTTCGTCAAATTCGGGGACAGGGGATGAACTATGGCTACACCTTC. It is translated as CSVEFRQIRGQGMNYGYTF. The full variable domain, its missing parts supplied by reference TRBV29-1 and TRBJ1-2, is SAVISQKPSRDICQRGTSLTIQCQVDSQVTMMFWYRQQPGQSLTLIATANQGSEATYESGFVIDKFPISRPNLTFSTLTVSNMSPEDSSIYLCSVEFRQIRGQGMNYGYTFGSGTRLTVV.

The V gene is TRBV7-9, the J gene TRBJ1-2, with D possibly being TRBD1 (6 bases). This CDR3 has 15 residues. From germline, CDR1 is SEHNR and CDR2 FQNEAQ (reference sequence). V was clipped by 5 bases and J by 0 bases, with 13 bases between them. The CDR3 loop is CASSAYRATNYGYTF. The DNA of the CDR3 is TGTGCCAGCAGCGCGTACAGGGCTACTAACTATGGCTACACCTTC.

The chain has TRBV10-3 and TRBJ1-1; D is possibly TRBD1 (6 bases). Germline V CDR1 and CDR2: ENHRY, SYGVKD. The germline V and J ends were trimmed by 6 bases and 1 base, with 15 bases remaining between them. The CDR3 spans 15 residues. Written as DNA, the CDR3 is TGTGCCATCAGCCTGGGAGGGGGGGGGAACACTGAAGCTTTCTTT. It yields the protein CAISLGGGGNTEAFF.

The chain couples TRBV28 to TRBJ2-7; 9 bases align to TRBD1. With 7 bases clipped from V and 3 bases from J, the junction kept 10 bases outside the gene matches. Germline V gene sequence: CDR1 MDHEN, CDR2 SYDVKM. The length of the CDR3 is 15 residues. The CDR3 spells CASTTGGASFYEQYF. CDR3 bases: TGTGCCAGCACCACAGGGGGCGCCTCCTTCTACGAGCAGTACTTC.

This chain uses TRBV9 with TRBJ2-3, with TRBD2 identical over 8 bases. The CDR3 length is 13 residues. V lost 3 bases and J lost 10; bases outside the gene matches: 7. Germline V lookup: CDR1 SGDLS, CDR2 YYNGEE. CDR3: CASSGLSGVPQYF. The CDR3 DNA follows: TGTGCCAGCAGCGGACTTAGCGGGGTTCCGCAGTATTTT.

CDR3: CASSFWDRVDAFF. The DNA of the CDR3 is TGTGCCAGCAGCTTTTGGGACAGGGTGGACGCTTTCTTT. This chain links TRBV7-9 with TRBJ1-1; TRBD1 aligns across 9 bases. The CDR3 is 13 residues long. V was pared by 3 bases and J by 11 bases, with 7 bases of the junction left unmatched. CDR1 and CDR2 from the germline V gene are SEHNR and FQNEAQ (reference sequence).

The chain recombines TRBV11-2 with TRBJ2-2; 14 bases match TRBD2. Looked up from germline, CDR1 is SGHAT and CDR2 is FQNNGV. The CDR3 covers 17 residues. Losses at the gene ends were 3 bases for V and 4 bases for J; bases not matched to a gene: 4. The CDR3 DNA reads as TGTGCCAGCAGCTTCGGACTAGCGGGGGGCCTCACCGGGGAGCTGTTTTTT. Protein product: CASSFGLAGGLTGELFF.

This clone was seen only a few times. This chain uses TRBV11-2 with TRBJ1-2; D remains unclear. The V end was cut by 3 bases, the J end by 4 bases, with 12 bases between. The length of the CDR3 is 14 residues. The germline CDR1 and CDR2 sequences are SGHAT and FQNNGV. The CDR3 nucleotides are TGTGCCAGCAGCTTTGACACTCCCCTCTATGGCTACACCTTC. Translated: CASSFDTPLYGYTF.

For the CDR3, the DNA is TGTGCCAGCTCACCAACAGGGGTGGAGAACATTCAGTACTTC. Amino acids: CASSPTGVENIQYF. V is TRBV18 and J is TRBJ2-4; 7 bases are a match to TRBD1. The CDR3 totals 14 residues. Germline CDR1 reads KGHSH; CDR2 reads LQKENI. V lost 2 bases and J lost 7; bases outside the gene matches: 5.

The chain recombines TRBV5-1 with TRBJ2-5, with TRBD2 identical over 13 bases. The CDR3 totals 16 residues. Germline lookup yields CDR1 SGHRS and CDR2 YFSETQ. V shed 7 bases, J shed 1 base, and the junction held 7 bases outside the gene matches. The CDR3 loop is CASGGTSGNLQETQYF. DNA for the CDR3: TGCGCCAGCGGGGGGACTAGCGGGAACCTCCAAGAGACCCAGTACTTC.

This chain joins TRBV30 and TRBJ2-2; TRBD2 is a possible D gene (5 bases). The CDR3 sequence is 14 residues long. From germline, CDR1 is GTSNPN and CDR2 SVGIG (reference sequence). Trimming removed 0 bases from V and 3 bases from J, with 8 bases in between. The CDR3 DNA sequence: TGTGCCTGGAGTGTGGTAGCGCACACCGGGGAGCTGTTTTTT. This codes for CAWSVVAHTGELFF.

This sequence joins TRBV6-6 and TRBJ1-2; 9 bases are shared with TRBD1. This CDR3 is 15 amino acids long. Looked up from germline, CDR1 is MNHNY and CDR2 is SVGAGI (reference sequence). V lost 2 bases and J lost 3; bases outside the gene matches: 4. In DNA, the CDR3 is TGTGCCAGCAGTTACGCGGGACAGGGAGACTATGGCTACACCTTC. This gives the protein CASSYAGQGDYGYTF.

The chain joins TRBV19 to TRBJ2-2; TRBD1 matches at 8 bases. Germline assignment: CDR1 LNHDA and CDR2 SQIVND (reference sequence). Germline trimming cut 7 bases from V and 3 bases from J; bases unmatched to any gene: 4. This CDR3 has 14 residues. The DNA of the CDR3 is TGTGCCAGTAAACAGGGGGTCTACACCGGGGAGCTGTTTTTT. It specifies CASKQGVYTGELFF.

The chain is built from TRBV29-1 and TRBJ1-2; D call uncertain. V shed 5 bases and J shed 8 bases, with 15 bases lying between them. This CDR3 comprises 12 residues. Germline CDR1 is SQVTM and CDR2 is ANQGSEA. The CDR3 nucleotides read TGCAGCGTTTCTAGGCGGCCTCGGGGCTACACCTTC. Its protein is CSVSRRPRGYTF. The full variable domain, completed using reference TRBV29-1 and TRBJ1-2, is SAVISQKPSRDICQRGTSLTIQCQVDSQVTMMFWYRQQPGQSLTLIATANQGSEATYESGFVIDKFPISRPNLTFSTLTVSNMSPEDSSIYLCSVSRRPRGYTFGSGTRLTVV.

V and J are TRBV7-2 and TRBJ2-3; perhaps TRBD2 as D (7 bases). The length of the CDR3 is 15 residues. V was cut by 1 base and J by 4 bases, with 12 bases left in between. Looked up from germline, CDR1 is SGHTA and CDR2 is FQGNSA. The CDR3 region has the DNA TGTGCCAGCAGCTTAGAGGGGGGGATTGCAGATACGCAGTATTTT. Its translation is CASSLEGGIADTQYF.